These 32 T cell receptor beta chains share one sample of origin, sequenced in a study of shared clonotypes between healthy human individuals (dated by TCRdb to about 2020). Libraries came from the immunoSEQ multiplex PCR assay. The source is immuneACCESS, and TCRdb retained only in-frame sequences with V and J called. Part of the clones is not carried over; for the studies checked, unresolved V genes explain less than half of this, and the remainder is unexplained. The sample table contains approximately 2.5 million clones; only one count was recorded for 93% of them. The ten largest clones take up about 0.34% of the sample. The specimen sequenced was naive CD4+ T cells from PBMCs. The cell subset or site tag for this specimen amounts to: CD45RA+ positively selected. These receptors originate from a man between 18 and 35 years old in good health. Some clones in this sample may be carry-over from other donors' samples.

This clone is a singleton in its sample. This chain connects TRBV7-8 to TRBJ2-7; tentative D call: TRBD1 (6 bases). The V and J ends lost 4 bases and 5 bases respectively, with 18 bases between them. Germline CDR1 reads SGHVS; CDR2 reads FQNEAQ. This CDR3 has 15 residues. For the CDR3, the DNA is TGTGCCAGCAGCTCACAGGGTAACGCTCTGGACGAGCAGTACTTC. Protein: CASSSQGNALDEQYF.

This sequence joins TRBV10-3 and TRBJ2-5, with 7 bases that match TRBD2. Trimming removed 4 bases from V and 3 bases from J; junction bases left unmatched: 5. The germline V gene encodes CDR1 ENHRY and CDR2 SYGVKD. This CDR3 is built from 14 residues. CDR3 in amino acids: CAISGAGVEETQYF. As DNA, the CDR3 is TGTGCCATCAGTGGGGCGGGAGTTGAAGAGACCCAGTACTTC.

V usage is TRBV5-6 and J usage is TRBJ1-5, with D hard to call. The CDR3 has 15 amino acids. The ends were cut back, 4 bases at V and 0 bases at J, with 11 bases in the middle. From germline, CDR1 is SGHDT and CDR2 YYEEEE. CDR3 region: CASSLSSYSNQPQHF. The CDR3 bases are TGTGCCAGCAGCCTTTCCAGCTATAGCAATCAGCCCCAGCATTTT.

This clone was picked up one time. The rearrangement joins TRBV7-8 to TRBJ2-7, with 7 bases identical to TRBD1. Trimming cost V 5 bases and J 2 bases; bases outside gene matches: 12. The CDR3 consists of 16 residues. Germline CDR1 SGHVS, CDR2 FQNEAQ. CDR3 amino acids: CASSLTDRQGPYEQYF. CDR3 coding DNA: TGTGCCAGCAGCCTAACCGACCGACAGGGCCCCTACGAGCAGTACTTC.

DNA of the CDR3: TGTGCCAGCAGCCTATGGGAGGCTGAAGCTTTCTTT. Its translation: CASSLWEAEAFF. This chain joins TRBV11-2 and TRBJ1-1; the D is unclear. The V gene lost 5 bases and the J gene lost 6 bases, with 10 bases spanning the gap. The CDR3 loop spans 12 amino acids. CDR1 and CDR2 (germline): SGHAT, FQNNGV. Full variable domain (rest looked up from reference TRBV11-2 and TRBJ1-1): EAGVAQSPRYKIIEKRQSVAFWCNPISGHATLYWYQQILGQGPKLLIQFQNNGVVDDSQLPKDRFSAERLKGVDSTLKIQPAKLEDSAVYLCASSLWEAEAFFGQGTRLTVV.

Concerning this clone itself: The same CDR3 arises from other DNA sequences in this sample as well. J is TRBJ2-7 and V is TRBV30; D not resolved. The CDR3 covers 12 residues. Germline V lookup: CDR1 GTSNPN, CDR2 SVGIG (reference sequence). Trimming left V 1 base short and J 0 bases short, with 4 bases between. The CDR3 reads CAWSASSYEQYF. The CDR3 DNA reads TGTGCCTGGAGTGCCAGCTCCTACGAGCAGTACTTC. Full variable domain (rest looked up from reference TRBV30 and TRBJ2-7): SQTIHQWPATLVQPVGSPLSLECTVEGTSNPNLYWYRQAAGRGLQLLFYSVGIGQISSEVPQNLSASRPQDRQFILSSKKLLLSDSGFYLCAWSASSYEQYFGPGTRLTVT.

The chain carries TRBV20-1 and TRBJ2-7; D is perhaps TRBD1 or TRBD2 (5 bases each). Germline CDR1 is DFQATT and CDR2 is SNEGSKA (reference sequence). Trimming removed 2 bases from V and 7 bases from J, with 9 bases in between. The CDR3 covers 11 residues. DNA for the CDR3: TGCAGTGCTAGAATCTGGGGGGAGCAGTACTTC. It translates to CSARIWGEQYF.

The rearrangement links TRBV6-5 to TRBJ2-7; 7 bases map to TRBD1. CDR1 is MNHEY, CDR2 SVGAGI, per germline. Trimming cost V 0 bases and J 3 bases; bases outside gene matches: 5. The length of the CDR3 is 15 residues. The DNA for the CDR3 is TGTGCCAGCAGTTACTCGGACAGGTGGGGCTACGAGCAGTACTTC. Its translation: CASSYSDRWGYEQYF.

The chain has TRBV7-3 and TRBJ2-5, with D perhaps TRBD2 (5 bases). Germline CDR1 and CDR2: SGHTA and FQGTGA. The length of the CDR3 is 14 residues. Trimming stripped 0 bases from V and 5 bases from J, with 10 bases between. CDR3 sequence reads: CASSLTGRSETQYF. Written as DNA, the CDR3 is TGTGCCAGCAGCTTAACGGGGAGAAGTGAGACCCAGTACTTC.

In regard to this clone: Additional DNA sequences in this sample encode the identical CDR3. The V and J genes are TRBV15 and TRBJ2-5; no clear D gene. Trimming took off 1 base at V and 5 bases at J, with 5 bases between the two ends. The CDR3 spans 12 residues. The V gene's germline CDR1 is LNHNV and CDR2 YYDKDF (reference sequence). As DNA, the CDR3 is TGTGCCACCAGCAGAGGAGCGGAGACCCAGTACTTC. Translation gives CATSRGAETQYF.

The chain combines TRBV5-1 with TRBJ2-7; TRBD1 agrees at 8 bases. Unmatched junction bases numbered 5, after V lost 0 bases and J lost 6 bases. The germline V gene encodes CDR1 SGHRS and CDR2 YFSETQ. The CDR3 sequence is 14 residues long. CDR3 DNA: TGCGCCAGCAGCTTGGTCCAGGGGGCCGGCGAGCAGTACTTC. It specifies CASSLVQGAGEQYF.

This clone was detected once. The CDR3 loop is CASSSFIEGGRDEQYF. The DNA for the CDR3 is TGTGCCAGCAGTTCCTTTATAGAAGGCGGTCGAGACGAGCAGTACTTC. The V call is TRBV28, the J call TRBJ2-7; D gene unclear. This CDR3 region has 16 residues. The germline V gene encodes CDR1 MDHEN and CDR2 SYDVKM. V was pared by 4 bases and J by 5 bases, with 21 bases between.

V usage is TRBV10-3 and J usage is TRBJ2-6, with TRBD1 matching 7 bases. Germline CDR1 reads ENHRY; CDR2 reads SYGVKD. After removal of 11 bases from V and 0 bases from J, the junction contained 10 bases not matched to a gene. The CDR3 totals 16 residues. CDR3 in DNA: TGTGCCTACCGGGACAGTACAAACTCTGGGGCCAACGTCCTGACTTTC. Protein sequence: CAYRDSTNSGANVLTF.

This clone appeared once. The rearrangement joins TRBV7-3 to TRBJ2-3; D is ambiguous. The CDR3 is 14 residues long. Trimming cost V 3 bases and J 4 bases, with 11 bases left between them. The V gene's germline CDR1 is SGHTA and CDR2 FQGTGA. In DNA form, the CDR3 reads TGTGCCAGCAGCTTCGGCCGGGTGGCAGATACGCAGTATTTT. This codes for CASSFGRVADTQYF.

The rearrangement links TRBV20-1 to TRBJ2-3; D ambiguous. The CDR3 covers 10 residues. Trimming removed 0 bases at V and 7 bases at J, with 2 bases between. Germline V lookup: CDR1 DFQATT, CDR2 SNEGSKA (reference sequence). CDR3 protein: CSAREYTQYF. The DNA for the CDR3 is TGCAGTGCTAGAGAGTATACGCAGTATTTT.

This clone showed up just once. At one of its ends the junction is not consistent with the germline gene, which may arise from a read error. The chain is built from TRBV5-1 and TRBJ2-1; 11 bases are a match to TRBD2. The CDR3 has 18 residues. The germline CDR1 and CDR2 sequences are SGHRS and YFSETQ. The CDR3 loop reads CASSLGSSGRPQYSEQFF. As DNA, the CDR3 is TGCGCCAGCAGCTTGGGGTCTAGCGGGAGGCCACAGTACAGTGAGCAGTTCTTC.

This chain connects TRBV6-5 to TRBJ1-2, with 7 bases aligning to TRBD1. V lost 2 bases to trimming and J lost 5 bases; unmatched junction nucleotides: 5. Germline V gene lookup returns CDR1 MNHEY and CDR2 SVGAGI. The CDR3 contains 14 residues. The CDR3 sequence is CASSYTGTAYGYTF. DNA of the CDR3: TGTGCCAGCAGTTACACCGGGACAGCGTATGGCTACACCTTC.

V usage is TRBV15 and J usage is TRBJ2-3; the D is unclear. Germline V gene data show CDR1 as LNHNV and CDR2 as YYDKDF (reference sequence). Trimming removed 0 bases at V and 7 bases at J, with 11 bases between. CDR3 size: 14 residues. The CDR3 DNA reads TGTGCCACCAGCAGAGATCGCCAGATTTATACGCAGTATTTT. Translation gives CATSRDRQIYTQYF.

The CDR3, as DNA: TGTGCCAGCAGCTCTGGGTCGGGACTAGCCCTGGGCAGCGGGGAGCTGTTTTTT. As protein: CASSSGSGLALGSGELFF. The chain joins TRBV5-4 to TRBJ2-2, with 9 bases aligning to TRBD2. The junction had 16 bases not matched to a gene; V was cut back by 3 bases and J by 7 bases. From germline, CDR1 is SGHNT and CDR2 YYREEE (reference sequence). This CDR3 is built from 18 residues.

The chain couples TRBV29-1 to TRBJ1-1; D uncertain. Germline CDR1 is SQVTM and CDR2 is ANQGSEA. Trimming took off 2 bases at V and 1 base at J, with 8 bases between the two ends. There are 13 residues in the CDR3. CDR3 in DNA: TGCAGCGTTGAATCGTACGAGAACACTGAAGCTTTCTTT. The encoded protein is CSVESYENTEAFF.

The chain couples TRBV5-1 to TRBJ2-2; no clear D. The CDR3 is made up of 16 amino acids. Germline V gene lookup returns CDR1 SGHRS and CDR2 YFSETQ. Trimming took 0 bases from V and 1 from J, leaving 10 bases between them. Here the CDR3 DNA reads TGCGCCAGCAGCTTGGTAGGTAGGATGAACACCGGGGAGCTGTTTTTT. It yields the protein CASSLVGRMNTGELFF.

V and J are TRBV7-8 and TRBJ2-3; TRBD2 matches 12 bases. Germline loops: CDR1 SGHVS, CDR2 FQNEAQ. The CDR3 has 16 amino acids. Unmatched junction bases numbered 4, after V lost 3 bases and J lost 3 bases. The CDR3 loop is CASSLRLAGATDTQYF. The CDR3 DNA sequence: TGTGCCAGCAGCTTGAGACTAGCGGGAGCTACAGATACGCAGTATTTT.

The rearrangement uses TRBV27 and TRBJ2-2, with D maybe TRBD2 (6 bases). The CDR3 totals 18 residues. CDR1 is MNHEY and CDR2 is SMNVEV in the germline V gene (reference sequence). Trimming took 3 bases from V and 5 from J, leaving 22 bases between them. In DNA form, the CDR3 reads TGTGCCAGCAGTTTTCTCGTTCAAGGGACTCACGTAACCGGGGAGCTGTTTTTT. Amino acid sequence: CASSFLVQGTHVTGELFF.

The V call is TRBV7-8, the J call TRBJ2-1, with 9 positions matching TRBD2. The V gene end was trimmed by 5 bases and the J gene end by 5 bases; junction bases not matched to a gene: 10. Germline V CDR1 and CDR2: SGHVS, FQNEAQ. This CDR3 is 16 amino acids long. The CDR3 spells CASSQFSGSLHNEQFF. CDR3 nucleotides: TGTGCCAGCAGCCAATTTAGCGGGAGTCTCCACAATGAGCAGTTCTTC.

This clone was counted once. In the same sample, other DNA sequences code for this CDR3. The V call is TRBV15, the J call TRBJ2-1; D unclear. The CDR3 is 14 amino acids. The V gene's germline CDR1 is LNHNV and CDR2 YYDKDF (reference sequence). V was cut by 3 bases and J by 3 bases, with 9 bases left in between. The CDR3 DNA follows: TGTGCCACCAGCAGGGACCTAGGCTACAATGAGCAGTTCTTC. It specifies CATSRDLGYNEQFF.

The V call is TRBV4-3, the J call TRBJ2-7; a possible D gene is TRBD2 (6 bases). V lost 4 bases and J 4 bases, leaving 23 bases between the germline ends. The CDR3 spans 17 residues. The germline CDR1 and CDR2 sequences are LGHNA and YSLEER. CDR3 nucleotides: TGCGCCAGCAGCCGCTCGGGGCGGGGATCCCCAGGGTACGAGCAGTACTTC. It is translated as CASSRSGRGSPGYEQYF.

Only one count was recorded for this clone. The CDR3 loop reads CASSNYEVQPQHF. In nucleotides, the CDR3 is TGTGCCAGTAGCAATTACGAGGTGCAGCCCCAGCATTTT. The gene calls are TRBV19 and TRBJ1-5; no firm D call. The CDR3 is 13 amino acids. Germline V lookup: CDR1 LNHDA, CDR2 SQIVND (reference sequence). Deletions cut 6 bases from V and 7 bases from J, with 13 bases between.

The CDR3: CASRGYVPYSNQPQHF. CDR3 DNA: TGTGCCAGTAGAGGGTACGTCCCCTATAGCAATCAGCCCCAGCATTTT. The chain carries TRBV19 and TRBJ1-5; the D is unclear. V was shortened by 6 bases and J by 0 bases, with 15 bases between the two germline ends. The V gene's germline CDR1 is LNHDA and CDR2 SQIVND (reference sequence). The CDR3 contains 16 residues.

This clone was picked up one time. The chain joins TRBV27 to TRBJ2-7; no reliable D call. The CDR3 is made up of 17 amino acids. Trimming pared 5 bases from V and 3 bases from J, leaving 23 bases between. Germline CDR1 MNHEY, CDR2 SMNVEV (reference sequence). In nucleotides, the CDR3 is TGTGCCAGCAGTCCCCTCCCCGCTGCCCCTCAAATCTACGAGCAGTACTTC. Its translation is CASSPLPAAPQIYEQYF.

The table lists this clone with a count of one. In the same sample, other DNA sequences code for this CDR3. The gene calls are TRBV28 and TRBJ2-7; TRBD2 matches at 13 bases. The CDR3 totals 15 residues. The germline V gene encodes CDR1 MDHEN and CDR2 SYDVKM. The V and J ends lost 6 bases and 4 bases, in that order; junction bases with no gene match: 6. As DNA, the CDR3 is TGTGCCAGCAGCCTCCCGGGACTAGCGGGATACGAGCAGTACTTC. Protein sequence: CASSLPGLAGYEQYF.

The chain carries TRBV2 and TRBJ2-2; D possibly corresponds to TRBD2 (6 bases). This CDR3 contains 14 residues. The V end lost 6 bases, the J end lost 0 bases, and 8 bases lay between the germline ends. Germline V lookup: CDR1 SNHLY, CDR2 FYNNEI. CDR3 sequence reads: CASSWGANTGELFF. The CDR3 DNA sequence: TGTGCCAGCAGCTGGGGGGCGAACACCGGGGAGCTGTTTTTT.

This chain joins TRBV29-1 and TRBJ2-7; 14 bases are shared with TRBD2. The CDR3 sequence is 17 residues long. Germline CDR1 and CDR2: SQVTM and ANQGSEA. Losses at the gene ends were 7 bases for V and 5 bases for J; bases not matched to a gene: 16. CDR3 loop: CSAGGLAGGPGVDEQYF. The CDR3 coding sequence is TGCAGCGCCGGCGGACTAGCGGGAGGCCCGGGGGTGGACGAGCAGTACTTC.